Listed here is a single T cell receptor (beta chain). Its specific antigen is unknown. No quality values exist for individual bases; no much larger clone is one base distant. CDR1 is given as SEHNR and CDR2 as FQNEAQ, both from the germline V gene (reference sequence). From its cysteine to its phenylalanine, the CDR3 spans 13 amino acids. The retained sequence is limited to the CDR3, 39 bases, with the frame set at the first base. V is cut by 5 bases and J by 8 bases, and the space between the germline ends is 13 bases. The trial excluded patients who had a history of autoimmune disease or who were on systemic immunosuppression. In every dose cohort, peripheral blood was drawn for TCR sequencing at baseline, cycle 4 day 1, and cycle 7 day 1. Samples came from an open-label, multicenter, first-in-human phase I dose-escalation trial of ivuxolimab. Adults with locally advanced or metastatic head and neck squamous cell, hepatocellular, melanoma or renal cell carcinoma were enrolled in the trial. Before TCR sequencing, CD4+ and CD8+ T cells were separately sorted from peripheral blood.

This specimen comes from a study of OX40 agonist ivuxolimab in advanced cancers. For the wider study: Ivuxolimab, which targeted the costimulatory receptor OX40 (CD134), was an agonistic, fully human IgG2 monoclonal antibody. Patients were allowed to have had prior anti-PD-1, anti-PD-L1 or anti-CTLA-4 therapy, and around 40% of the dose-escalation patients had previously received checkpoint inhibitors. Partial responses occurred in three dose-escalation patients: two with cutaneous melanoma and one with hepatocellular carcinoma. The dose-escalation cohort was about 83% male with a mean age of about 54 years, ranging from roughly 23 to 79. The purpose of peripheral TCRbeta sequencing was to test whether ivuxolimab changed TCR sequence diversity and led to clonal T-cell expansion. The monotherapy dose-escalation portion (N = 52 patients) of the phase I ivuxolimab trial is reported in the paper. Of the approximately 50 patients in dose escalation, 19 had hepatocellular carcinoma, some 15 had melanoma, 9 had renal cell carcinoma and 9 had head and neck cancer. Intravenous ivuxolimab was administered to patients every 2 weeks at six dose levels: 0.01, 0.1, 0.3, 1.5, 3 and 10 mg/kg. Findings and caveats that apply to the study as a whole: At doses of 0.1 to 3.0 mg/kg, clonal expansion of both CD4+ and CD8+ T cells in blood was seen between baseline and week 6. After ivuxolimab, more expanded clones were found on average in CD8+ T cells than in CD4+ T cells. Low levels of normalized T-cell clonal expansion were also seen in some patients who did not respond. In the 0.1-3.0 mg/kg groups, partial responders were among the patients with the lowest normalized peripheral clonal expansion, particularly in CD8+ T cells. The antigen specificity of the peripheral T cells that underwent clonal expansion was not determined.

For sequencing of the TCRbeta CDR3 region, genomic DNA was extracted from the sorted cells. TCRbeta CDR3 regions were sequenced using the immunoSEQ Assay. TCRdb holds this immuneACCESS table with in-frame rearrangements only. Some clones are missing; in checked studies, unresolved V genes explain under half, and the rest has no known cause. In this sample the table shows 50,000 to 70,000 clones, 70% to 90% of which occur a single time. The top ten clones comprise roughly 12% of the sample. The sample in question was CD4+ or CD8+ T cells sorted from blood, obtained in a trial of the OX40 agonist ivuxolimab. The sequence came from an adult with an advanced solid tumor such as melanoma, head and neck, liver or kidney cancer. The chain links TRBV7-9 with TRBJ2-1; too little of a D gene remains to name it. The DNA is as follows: TGTGCCAGCAGCCCCGAGTCCCAAGATGAGCAGTTCTTC. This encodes CASSPESQDEQFF.